This T cell receptor beta chain comes out of a study of blood T cell repertoires in COVID-19. Across the whole study: The samples span acute and convalescent COVID-19 from the United States, Italy and Spain.

CDR1 is LNHDA and CDR2 is SQIVND in the germline V gene (reference sequence). The V segment lost 0 bases and the J segment 8 bases; nucleotides outside the gene matches: 11. CDR3 length: 17 residues. Some clones are missing from TCRdb's copy, which holds only in-frame ones; the method was immunoSEQ multiplex PCR. This sample has 350,000 to 400,000 clones, with approximately 90% found just once. The genes are TRBV19 and TRBJ2-1, with 9 bases aligning to TRBD2. What was sequenced was PBMCs or T cells enriched from blood (not recorded which). The receptor comes from a woman aged 18-35 years who had recovered from COVID-19. The CDR3: CASSIDQFAGGTYEQFF. The DNA for the CDR3 is TGTGCCAGTAGTATAGATCAGTTCGCGGGGGGGACATATGAGCAGTTCTTC.